Below, 15 T cell receptor beta chains from the same sample are listed, as sequenced in a study of vaccination and CD4 T cells after COVID-19. Treatment defined: approximately 9-day PBMC culture with coronavirus spike peptide pools or control peptides (ViraFEST assay). The antigens these receptors bind are not known. Cultured CD4+ T cell DNA was sequenced using the Oncomine TCR Beta short-read assay. TCRdb reanalysed the PCR reads using MiXCR and keeps one entry per CDR3 protein. Of fewer than 30,000 distinct CDR3 sequences listed, about 50% are singletons. The material was CD4+ T cells from blood, cultured in vitro, obtained before SARS-CoV-2 vaccination. These receptors originate from a human donor who received a COVID-19 vaccine.

This rearrangement joins TRBV20-1 to TRBJ1-6, with D maybe TRBD1 (5 bases). Germline lookup yields CDR1 DFQATT and CDR2 SNEGSKA (reference sequence). This CDR3 contains 14 residues. The V end was cut by 0 bases, the J end by 7 bases, with 10 bases between. The CDR3: CSAREGEGNSPLHF. The DNA of the CDR3 is TGCAGTGCTAGAGAAGGGGAGGGCAATTCACCCCTCCACTTT.

This clonotype was picked up one time. This chain links TRBV20-1 with TRBJ2-5; TRBD2 might be the D (6 bases). The CDR3 covers 16 residues. V was shortened by 0 bases and J by 0 bases, with 14 bases between the two germline ends. The V gene's germline CDR1 is DFQATT and CDR2 SNEGSKA (reference sequence). CDR3 residues: CSARDGAVADQETQYF. CDR3 coding DNA: TGCAGTGCTAGAGACGGCGCGGTAGCGGACCAAGAGACCCAGTACTTC.

The gene calls are TRBV6-1 and TRBJ2-1, with 13 bases lining up with TRBD2. CDR1 and CDR2 (germline): MNHNS, SASEGT. With V trimmed by 6 bases and J by 10 bases, 3 bases remained unmatched. This CDR3 spans 13 amino acids. CDR3 protein: CASRGLAGSEQFF. The CDR3 nucleotides read TGTGCCAGCAGGGGACTAGCGGGGTCGGAGCAGTTCTTC.

This chain uses TRBV7-6 with TRBJ2-5; TRBD1 is a possible D gene (5 bases). V lost 1 base and J lost 2, with 5 bases in between. This CDR3 is built from 13 residues. Germline CDR1 is SGHVS and CDR2 is FNYEAQ. CDR3 in DNA: TGTGCCAGCAGCTTAGACAGGCAAGAGACCCAGTACTTC. Its protein is CASSLDRQETQYF.

There are a few counts of this clonotype. The chain joins TRBV10-2 to TRBJ1-5; a possible D gene is TRBD1 (5 bases). The CDR3 is 14 residues long. CDR1 is WSHSY and CDR2 is SAAADI in the germline V gene. The V end was cut by 2 bases, the J end by 4 bases, with 9 bases between. CDR3 coding DNA: TGCGCCAGCAGTGAGAGGAGGGGAAATCAGCCCCAGCATTTT. This codes for CASSERRGNQPQHF.

The chain employs TRBV4-1 and TRBJ2-2; weak D call: TRBD2 (5 bases). Looked up from germline, CDR1 is MGHRA and CDR2 is YSYEKL. Trimming pared 4 bases from V and 0 bases from J, leaving 9 bases between. This CDR3 has 15 residues. CDR3 sequence reads: CASSRVSANTGELFF. Here the CDR3 DNA reads TGCGCCAGCAGCCGAGTTAGCGCGAACACCGGGGAGCTGTTTTTT.

This clonotype was recorded a few times. This rearrangement joins TRBV6-5 to TRBJ2-3, with TRBD2 matching over 7 bases. This CDR3 spans 16 amino acids. Germline V gives CDR1 MNHEY, CDR2 SVGAGI. With 0 bases clipped from V and 2 bases from J, the junction kept 5 bases outside the gene matches. The CDR3, as DNA: TGTGCCAGCAGTTACTCGTGGAGCGGGGCCACAGATACGCAGTATTTT. As protein: CASSYSWSGATDTQYF.

This CDR3 is CASSEIQGYGNYGYTF. CDR3 coding DNA: TGTGCCAGCAGTGAAATTCAGGGCTACGGAAACTATGGCTACACCTTC. V and J are TRBV6-1 and TRBJ1-2; possible D gene TRBD1, 5 bases. Germline V gene lookup returns CDR1 MNHNS and CDR2 SASEGT. CDR3 size: 16 residues. V lost 2 bases and J 2 bases, leaving 15 bases between the germline ends.

Here the CDR3 DNA reads TGTGCTAGTGGTTTGGTACTAGCGGGCCCTTCGTACGAGCAGTACTTC. As protein: CASGLVLAGPSYEQYF. V is TRBV12-5 and J is TRBJ2-7, with 9 bases fitting TRBD2. After removal of 0 bases from V and 4 bases from J, the junction contained 7 bases not matched to a gene. The germline V gene has CDR1 LGHNT and CDR2 FRNRAP. The CDR3 length is 16 residues.

A remark on this clonotype: Mismatch with germline at one junction end may stem from a read error. The rearrangement links TRBV7-3 to TRBJ2-2; the D call may be TRBD1 or TRBD2 (5 bases each). The CDR3 has 14 residues. Germline CDR1 reads SGHTA; CDR2 reads FQGTGA. The CDR3 protein is CTSSLGTLAGELFF. CDR3 bases: TGTACCAGCAGCTTAGGGACCCTGGCCGGGGAGCTGTTTTTT.

The rearrangement links TRBV27 to TRBJ2-7; 10 bases fit TRBD1. V was pared by 3 bases and J by 2 bases, with 1 base of the junction left unmatched. The CDR3 extends over 14 amino acids. Germline-derived CDR1 and CDR2 are MNHEY and SMNVEV (reference sequence). CDR3 in amino acids: CASSFGTGAYEQYF. In nucleotides, the CDR3 is TGTGCCAGCAGTTTTGGGACAGGGGCCTACGAGCAGTACTTC.

This clonotype was observed a few times. The genes are TRBV7-9 and TRBJ2-2; no reliable D call. CDR3 length: 14 amino acids. Germline V gives CDR1 SEHNR, CDR2 FQNEAQ (reference sequence). V was cut by 1 base and J by 1 base, with 4 bases left in between. The CDR3 loop reads CASSLGMNTGELFF. CDR3 sequence (DNA): TGTGCCAGCAGCTTAGGGATGAACACCGGGGAGCTGTTTTTT. Looking up the rest from reference TRBV7-9 and TRBJ2-2 gives the full variable domain: DTGVSQNPRHKITKRGQNVTFRCDPISEHNRLYWYRQTLGQGPEFLTYFQNEAQLEKSRLLSDRFSAERPKGSFSTLEIQRTEQGDSAMYLCASSLGMNTGELFFGEGSRLTVL.

The chain has TRBV5-1 and TRBJ2-7; a possible D gene is TRBD1 (6 bases). Trimming removed 3 bases at V and 3 bases at J, with 16 bases between. CDR3 length: 15 amino acids. Germline assignment: CDR1 SGHRS and CDR2 YFSETQ. CDR3 protein: CASSSPGIGGYEQYF. In DNA, the CDR3 is TGCGCCAGCAGCTCCCCCGGGATAGGGGGCTACGAGCAGTACTTC.

The gene calls are TRBV5-1 and TRBJ2-5; D unclear. The germline V gene encodes CDR1 SGHRS and CDR2 YFSETQ. The CDR3 consists of 21 residues. V was shortened by 4 bases and J by 2 bases, with 33 bases between the two germline ends. CDR3 sequence: CASSPRRLPALVMPSQETQYF. In DNA form, the CDR3 reads TGCGCCAGCAGCCCTCGTAGACTCCCAGCACTGGTTATGCCTTCTCAAGAGACCCAGTACTTC.

J is TRBJ2-2 and V is TRBV20-1, with 8 bases identical to TRBD1. The CDR3 runs to 14 residues. From germline, CDR1 is DFQATT and CDR2 SNEGSKA (reference sequence). V lost 7 bases, J lost 1 base, and 5 bases stayed unmatched. The CDR3 nucleotides read TGCAGTGGCCGGACAGGGAAGAACACCGGGGAGCTGTTTTTT. It translates to CSGRTGKNTGELFF.